These 32 T cell receptor beta chains were sequenced from one sample in a study of T cell changes during pregnancy in multiple sclerosis. Only in-frame clones appear in the TCRdb table, and some are missing; sequencing was by immunoSEQ multiplex PCR. The sample has roughly 27,000 clones; around 90% are singletons. The sample in question was CD4+ T cells from peripheral blood mononuclear cells, obtained in the first trimester of pregnancy. The receptors derive from a female donor with multiple sclerosis, enrolled in a pregnancy study.

The V call is TRBV6-5, the J call TRBJ2-4, with TRBD1 matching over 9 bases. The CDR3 is 16 residues long. V was pared by 4 bases and J by 3 bases, with 7 bases of the junction left unmatched. Germline loops: CDR1 MNHEY, CDR2 SVGAGI. The CDR3 DNA sequence: TGTGCCAGCAGTTTAGAGCCGGGACAGGGCAAAAACATTCAGTACTTC. Amino acids: CASSLEPGQGKNIQYF.

This clone showed up just once. The J gene is TRBJ1-2, the V gene TRBV5-1; tentative D call: TRBD1 (6 bases). Germline CDR1 SGHRS, CDR2 YFSETQ. Trimming removed 0 bases at V and 0 bases at J, with 12 bases between. The CDR3 runs to 16 residues. CDR3 residues: CASSLGQASPNYGYTF. The CDR3 nucleotides are TGCGCCAGCAGCTTGGGACAGGCCAGCCCTAACTATGGCTACACCTTC.

The chain recombines TRBV9 with TRBJ1-3; no definite D call. The CDR3 totals 14 residues. CDR1 is SGDLS and CDR2 is YYNGEE in the germline V gene. V was trimmed by 2 bases and J by 4 bases, leaving 10 bases between them. The CDR3 DNA reads as TGTGCCAGCAGCGTGGGGTCGGGAGGAAACACCATATATTTT. As protein: CASSVGSGGNTIYF.

The chain employs TRBV4-1 and TRBJ1-5; D is unclear. This CDR3 has 15 amino acids. The ends were cut back, 1 base at V and 5 bases at J, with 12 bases in the middle. From germline, CDR1 is MGHRA and CDR2 YSYEKL. The CDR3 spells CASSQAGFGDQPQHF. CDR3 DNA: TGCGCCAGCAGCCAAGCGGGGTTTGGGGATCAGCCCCAGCATTTT.

The chain couples TRBV18 to TRBJ1-1; no firm D call. CDR1 and CDR2 from the germline V gene are KGHSH and LQKENI. The CDR3 totals 15 residues. With 6 bases removed from V and 1 base from J, the gap between germline ends came to 15 bases. CDR3 sequence: CASSQSQRGNTEAFF. For the CDR3, the DNA is TGTGCCAGCTCCCAATCTCAGCGCGGGAACACTGAAGCTTTCTTT. The full variable domain, rest sourced from reference TRBV18 and TRBJ1-1, is NAGVMQNPRHLVRRRGQEARLRCSPMKGHSHVYWYRQLPEEGLKFMVYLQKENIIDESGMPKERFSAEFPKEGPSILRIQQVVRGDSAAYFCASSQSQRGNTEAFFGQGTRLTVV.

The chain combines TRBV18 with TRBJ2-7; the D gene is possibly TRBD1 (6 bases). This CDR3 is 15 amino acids long. From germline, CDR1 is KGHSH and CDR2 LQKENI. The V end lost 4 bases, the J end lost 7 bases, and 20 bases lay between the germline ends. Here the CDR3 reads CASSQAPGQEGEQYF. Here the CDR3 DNA reads TGTGCCAGCTCACAAGCACCGGGACAAGAGGGTGAGCAGTACTTC.

This chain joins TRBV18 and TRBJ1-5; D not certain. CDR3 length: 14 residues. Germline lookup yields CDR1 KGHSH and CDR2 LQKENI. The V end was cut by 3 bases, the J end by 2 bases, with 8 bases between. This CDR3 is CASSPNGGNQPQHF. CDR3 sequence (DNA): TGTGCCAGCTCACCGAACGGGGGCAATCAGCCCCAGCATTTT.

The rearrangement links TRBV4-3 to TRBJ1-1; D is uncertain. The CDR3 is 13 residues long. CDR1 and CDR2 (germline): LGHNA, YSLEER. The ends were cut back, 3 bases at V and 3 bases at J, with 8 bases in the middle. The CDR3 reads CASSQAVHTEAFF. CDR3 nucleotides: TGCGCCAGCAGCCAGGCGGTCCACACTGAAGCTTTCTTT.

This clone was observed once. The rearrangement uses TRBV5-1 and TRBJ2-2; perhaps TRBD1 as D (5 bases). Deletions cut 7 bases from V and 1 base from J, with 11 bases between. The CDR3 has 14 amino acids. In germline, CDR1 is SGHRS, CDR2 YFSETQ. This chain's CDR3 is CASAKGLNTGELFF. DNA for the CDR3: TGCGCCAGCGCAAAGGGGTTGAACACCGGGGAGCTGTTTTTT. The variable domain in full, with the rest retrieved from reference TRBV5-1 and TRBJ2-2, is KAGVTQTPRYLIKTRGQQVTLSCSPISGHRSVSWYQQTPGQGLQFLFEYFSETQRNKGNFPGRFSGRQFSNSRSEMNVSTLELGDSALYLCASAKGLNTGELFFGEGSRLTVL.

This clone has a single count. The DNA for the CDR3 is TGTGCCACCAGCAGCCAAAGGGGGAATTATGGCTACACCTTC. Translating it yields CATSSQRGNYGYTF. This chain uses TRBV15 with TRBJ1-2, with D possibly TRBD1 on 6 matching bases. Germline V CDR1 and CDR2: LNHNV, YYDKDF (reference sequence). The CDR3 has 14 amino acids. With 3 bases removed from V and 5 bases from J, the gap between germline ends came to 13 bases.

The CDR3 here is CASSPLDTHGYGYTF. For the CDR3, the DNA is TGTGCCAGCTCACCATTGGACACGCATGGCTATGGCTACACCTTC. The genes are TRBV18 and TRBJ1-2, with a possible D match to TRBD1 (5 bases). The CDR3 length is 15 residues. V was pared by 2 bases and J by 4 bases, with 14 bases between. Germline V gives CDR1 KGHSH, CDR2 LQKENI.

This chain uses TRBV5-1 with TRBJ1-5, with 7 bases matching TRBD1. Trimming removed 4 bases from V and 7 bases from J; junction bases left unmatched: 5. Germline V lookup: CDR1 SGHRS, CDR2 YFSETQ. The CDR3 spans 13 residues. CDR3 residues: CASSPGQEQPQHF. The DNA of the CDR3 is TGCGCCAGCAGCCCAGGACAGGAACAGCCCCAGCATTTT.

This chain links TRBV12-2 with TRBJ1-2; TRBD1 is the table's D call, not checked against the DNA. TRBV12-2 is termed a pseudogene. This CDR3 comprises 15 residues. The CDR3 DNA is TGTGCAAGTCGCCCACCCGACAGACTCCTCTATGGCTACACCTTC. Translating gives CASRPPDRLLYGYTF.

The chain has TRBV5-8 and TRBJ1-5, with unresolved D. Germline CDR1 reads SGHTS; CDR2 reads YDEGEE. The CDR3 has 16 amino acids. V shed 2 bases and J shed 2 bases, with 14 bases lying between them. The DNA for the CDR3 is TGTGCCAGCAGCTTTTGGAGCCGGGGAGGCAATCAGCCCCAGCATTTT. Its translation is CASSFWSRGGNQPQHF.

The chain carries TRBV5-1 and TRBJ1-4, with a possible D match to TRBD1 (5 bases). This CDR3 spans 14 amino acids. The V end was cut by 4 bases, the J end by 3 bases, with 10 bases between. Germline CDR1 is SGHRS and CDR2 is YFSETQ. DNA of the CDR3: TGCGCCAGCAGCCAACAGGCTTCTAATGAAAAACTGTTTTTT. It is translated as CASSQQASNEKLFF.

This clone was counted only a few times. In DNA, the CDR3 is TGTGCCAGCAGCTTTAATATAGCGGGGGGCTACGAGCAGTACTTC. Its translation is CASSFNIAGGYEQYF. The chain couples TRBV5-4 to TRBJ2-7; 10 nucleotides match TRBD2. Germline CDR1 SGHNT, CDR2 YYREEE (reference sequence). V lost 2 bases and J lost 3; bases outside the gene matches: 5. The CDR3 has 15 amino acids. Full variable domain (missing parts from reference TRBV5-4 and TRBJ2-7): ETGVTQSPTHLIKTRGQQVTLRCSSQSGHNTVSWYQQALGQGPQFIFQYYREEENGRGNFPPRFSGLQFPNYSSELNVNALELDDSALYLCASSFNIAGGYEQYFGPGTRLTVT.

This chain connects TRBV5-6 to TRBJ1-2, with 9 bases lining up with TRBD1. Germline CDR1 and CDR2: SGHDT and YYEEEE. The length of the CDR3 is 13 residues. With 4 bases clipped from V and 11 bases from J, the junction kept 9 bases outside the gene matches. The CDR3 coding sequence is TGTGCCAGCAGCCGGACAGGGGAGTTGGAATACACCTTC. It specifies CASSRTGELEYTF.

The CDR3 DNA follows: TGTGCCTGGAGTCCCGTATTCGAGACCCAGTACTTC. The encoded protein is CAWSPVFETQYF. The V and J genes are TRBV30 and TRBJ2-5; unclear D gene. Trimming took 2 bases from V and 5 from J, leaving 9 bases between them. The CDR3 runs 12 residues. Germline lookup yields CDR1 GTSNPN and CDR2 SVGIG (reference sequence). The full variable domain, completed using reference TRBV30 and TRBJ2-5, is SQTIHQWPATLVQPVGSPLSLECTVEGTSNPNLYWYRQAAGRGLQLLFYSVGIGQISSEVPQNLSASRPQDRQFILSSKKLLLSDSGFYLCAWSPVFETQYFGPGTRLLVL.

This chain joins TRBV28 and TRBJ1-2; D may be TRBD1 (6 bases). The V gene's germline CDR1 is MDHEN and CDR2 SYDVKM. Deletions cut 2 bases from V and 4 bases from J, with 23 bases between. This CDR3 has 18 amino acids. CDR3 protein: CASSLHLGGGDLRYGYTF. As DNA, the CDR3 is TGTGCCAGCAGTTTACATTTAGGGGGGGGCGACCTTCGCTATGGCTACACCTTC.

The chain uses TRBV6-6 and TRBJ2-7, with 9 positions matching TRBD1. The CDR3 has 15 residues. From germline, CDR1 is MNHNY and CDR2 SVGAGI (reference sequence). V dropped 5 bases and J dropped 5; count of bases not matched to a gene: 10. The CDR3 DNA is TGTGCCAGCAGTCATCCGGGACAGGGATTGCACGAGCAGTACTTC. It encodes CASSHPGQGLHEQYF.

This chain joins TRBV5-4 and TRBJ2-1, with 10 bases that match TRBD2. With 1 base clipped from V and 9 bases from J, the junction kept 7 bases outside the gene matches. Germline lookup yields CDR1 SGHNT and CDR2 YYREEE (reference sequence). The CDR3 has 15 residues. The DNA of the CDR3 is TGTGCCAGCAGCTTGCTGAGCGGGGGGGAGGGTGAGCAGTTCTTC. Protein sequence: CASSLLSGGEGEQFF. Combining the CDR3 with reference TRBV5-4 and TRBJ2-1 gives the whole variable domain ETGVTQSPTHLIKTRGQQVTLRCSSQSGHNTVSWYQQALGQGPQFIFQYYREEENGRGNFPPRFSGLQFPNYSSELNVNALELDDSALYLCASSLLSGGEGEQFFGPGTRLTVL.

Written as DNA, the CDR3 is TGTGCCAGCAGCTTAAAAGCAGGGGAAGTCTATGGCTACACCTTC. Amino acids: CASSLKAGEVYGYTF. The V call is TRBV7-9, the J call TRBJ1-2; maybe TRBD1 (6 bases). This CDR3 spans 15 amino acids. Trimming left V 2 bases short and J 4 bases short, with 14 bases between. Germline V gives CDR1 SEHNR, CDR2 FQNEAQ (reference sequence).

J is TRBJ1-1 and V is TRBV4-2; possibly TRBD1 for D (6 bases). Trimming left V 4 bases short and J 5 bases short, with 17 bases between. The CDR3 contains 15 residues. Looked up from germline, CDR1 is LGHNA and CDR2 is YNFKEQ. The CDR3 sequence is CASSRSQEGGTEAFF. Here the CDR3 DNA reads TGTGCCAGCAGCCGATCCCAGGAGGGGGGGACTGAAGCTTTCTTT.

CDR3 sequence: CASSLQDGTEAFF. CDR3 bases: TGTGCCAGCAGCTTACAGGATGGGACTGAAGCTTTCTTT. This sequence joins TRBV7-3 and TRBJ1-1; no clear D. Trimming stripped 2 bases from V and 5 bases from J, with 9 bases between. The germline V gene encodes CDR1 SGHTA and CDR2 FQGTGA. This CDR3 comprises 13 residues.

The chain couples TRBV2 to TRBJ1-4; tentative D call: TRBD1 (6 bases). The V end was cut by 3 bases, the J end by 7 bases, with 12 bases between. CDR3 size: 14 residues. Germline V gene data show CDR1 as SNHLY and CDR2 as FYNNEI. The CDR3 DNA follows: TGTGCCAGCAGTGAGGGGGTCAGGGGTGAAAAACTGTTTTTT. This gives the protein CASSEGVRGEKLFF.

This clone was counted once. The chain recombines TRBV7-3 with TRBJ1-1; 8 bases line up with TRBD1. With V trimmed by 1 base and J by 7 bases, 2 bases remained unmatched. The CDR3 runs 13 residues. Germline lookup yields CDR1 SGHTA and CDR2 FQGTGA. As DNA, the CDR3 is TGTGCCAGCAGCTTAAGGACAGGGTTTGAAGCTTTCTTT. Residues: CASSLRTGFEAFF.

The CDR3 is CASTRGLRFYNSPLHF. CDR3 nucleotide sequence: TGCGCCAGCACCCGGGGACTCCGCTTCTATAATTCACCCCTCCACTTT. V and J are TRBV4-3 and TRBJ1-6, with D possibly being TRBD1 (5 bases). The CDR3 totals 16 residues. Per the germline V gene, CDR1 is LGHNA and CDR2 is YSLEER. Trimming left V 7 bases short and J 3 bases short, with 16 bases between.

This rearrangement joins TRBV5-1 to TRBJ1-1, with 7 bases lining up with TRBD1. The length of the CDR3 is 15 residues. The ends lost 3 bases at V and 5 bases at J; junction bases unmatched: 10. Germline assignment: CDR1 SGHRS and CDR2 YFSETQ. CDR3 nucleotides: TGCGCCAGCAGCTCTACGACAGGGTATGGAACTGAAGCTTTCTTT. Translating gives CASSSTTGYGTEAFF. The full variable domain, with the rest looked up from reference TRBV5-1 and TRBJ1-1, is KAGVTQTPRYLIKTRGQQVTLSCSPISGHRSVSWYQQTPGQGLQFLFEYFSETQRNKGNFPGRFSGRQFSNSRSEMNVSTLELGDSALYLCASSSTTGYGTEAFFGQGTRLTVV.

This clone was seen just once. The V and J genes are TRBV19 and TRBJ2-3, with D possibly being TRBD2 (6 bases). Germline CDR1 LNHDA, CDR2 SQIVND (reference sequence). The CDR3 is 15 amino acids. Trimming removed 8 bases from V and 1 base from J, with 16 bases in between. CDR3 amino acids: CASRQLGLRTDTQYF. CDR3 nucleotide sequence: TGTGCCAGTCGTCAGCTGGGACTTCGCACAGATACGCAGTATTTT. Based on the CDR3 plus reference TRBV19 and TRBJ2-3, the full variable domain is DGGITQSPKYLFRKEGQNVTLSCEQNLNHDAMYWYRQDPGQGLRLIYYSQIVNDFQKGDIAEGYSVSREKKESFPLTVTSAQKNPTAFYLCASRQLGLRTDTQYFGPGTRLTVL.

V is TRBV27 and J is TRBJ2-1, with TRBD1 matching over 7 bases. Germline lookup yields CDR1 MNHEY and CDR2 SMNVEV (reference sequence). The CDR3 extends over 15 amino acids. Trimming at V came to 8 bases and at J to 12 bases, leaving 19 bases not matched to a gene. The CDR3 loop reads CASHKLDRDPRGQFF. The DNA of the CDR3 is TGTGCCAGCCATAAGCTAGACAGGGACCCCCGGGGGCAGTTCTTC.

J is TRBJ2-1 and V is TRBV19, with D perhaps TRBD1 (6 bases). Trimming removed 9 bases at V and 8 bases at J, with 20 bases between. Germline lookup yields CDR1 LNHDA and CDR2 SQIVND (reference sequence). The CDR3 is made up of 14 amino acids. The DNA for the CDR3 is TGTGCCAGCCAGACAGGAGCCTTTAGCGATGAGCAGTTCTTC. Amino acid sequence: CASQTGAFSDEQFF.

The chain recombines TRBV4-1 with TRBJ2-4; 12 nucleotides match TRBD2. This CDR3 contains 15 residues. The germline V gene has CDR1 MGHRA and CDR2 YSYEKL. The trim removed 0 bases at V and 9 bases at J, leaving 3 bases unmatched. DNA for the CDR3: TGCGCCAGCAGCCAAGAGGCTAGCGGGGGGGGCATTCAGTACTTC. Translating gives CASSQEASGGGIQYF.